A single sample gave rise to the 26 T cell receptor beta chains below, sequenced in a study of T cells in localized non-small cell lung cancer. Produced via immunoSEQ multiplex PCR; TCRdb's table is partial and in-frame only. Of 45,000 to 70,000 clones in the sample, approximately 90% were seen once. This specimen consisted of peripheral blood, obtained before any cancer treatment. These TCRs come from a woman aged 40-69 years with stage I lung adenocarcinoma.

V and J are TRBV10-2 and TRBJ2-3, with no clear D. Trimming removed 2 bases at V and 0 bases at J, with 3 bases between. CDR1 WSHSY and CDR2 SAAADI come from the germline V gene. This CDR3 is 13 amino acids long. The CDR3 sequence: CASSEISTDTQYF. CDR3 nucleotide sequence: TGCGCCAGCAGTGAGATCAGCACAGATACGCAGTATTTT.

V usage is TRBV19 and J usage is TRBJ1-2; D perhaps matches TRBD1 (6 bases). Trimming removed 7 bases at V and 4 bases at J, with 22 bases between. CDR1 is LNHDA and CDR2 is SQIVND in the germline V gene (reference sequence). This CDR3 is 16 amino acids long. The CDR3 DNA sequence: TGTGCCAGTACCTGGTCCGTTAGCAGGGGATCCTATGGCTACACCTTC. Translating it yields CASTWSVSRGSYGYTF.

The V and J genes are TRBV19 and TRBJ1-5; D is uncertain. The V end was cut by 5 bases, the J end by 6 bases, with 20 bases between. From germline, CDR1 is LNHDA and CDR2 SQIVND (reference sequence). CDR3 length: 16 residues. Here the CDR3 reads CASSSTTGIWVQPQHF. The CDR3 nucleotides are TGTGCCAGTAGTTCAACCACTGGGATATGGGTTCAGCCCCAGCATTTT.

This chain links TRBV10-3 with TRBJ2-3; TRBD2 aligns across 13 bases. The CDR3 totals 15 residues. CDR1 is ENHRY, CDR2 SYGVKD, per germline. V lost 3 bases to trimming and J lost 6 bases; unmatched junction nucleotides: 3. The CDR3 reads CAISERGLAGDTQYF. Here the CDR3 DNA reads TGTGCCATCAGTGAAAGGGGACTAGCGGGGGATACGCAGTATTTT.

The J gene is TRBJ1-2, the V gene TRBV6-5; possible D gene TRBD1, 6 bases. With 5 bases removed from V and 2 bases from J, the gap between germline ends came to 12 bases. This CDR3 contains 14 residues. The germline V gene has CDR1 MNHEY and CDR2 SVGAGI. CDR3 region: CASSTATGNYGYTF. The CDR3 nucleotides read TGTGCCAGCAGTACCGCGACAGGAAACTATGGCTACACCTTC.

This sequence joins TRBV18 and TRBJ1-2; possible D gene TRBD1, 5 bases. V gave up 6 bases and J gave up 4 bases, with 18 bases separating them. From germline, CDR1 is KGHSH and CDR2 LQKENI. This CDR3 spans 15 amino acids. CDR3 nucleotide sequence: TGTGCCAGCTCGCAAACGGCAGGGCCAATCTATGGCTACACCTTC. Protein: CASSQTAGPIYGYTF.

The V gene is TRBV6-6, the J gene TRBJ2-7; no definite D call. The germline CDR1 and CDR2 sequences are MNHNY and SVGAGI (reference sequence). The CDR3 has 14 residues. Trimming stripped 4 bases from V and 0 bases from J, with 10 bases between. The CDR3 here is CASSLGPSSYEQYF. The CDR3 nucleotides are TGTGCCAGCAGTTTAGGACCCAGCTCCTACGAGCAGTACTTC.

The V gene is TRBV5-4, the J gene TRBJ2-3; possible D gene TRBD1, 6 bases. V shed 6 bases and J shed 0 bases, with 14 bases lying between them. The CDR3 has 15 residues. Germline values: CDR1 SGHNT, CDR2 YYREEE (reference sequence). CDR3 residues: CASTGGGPSTDTQYF. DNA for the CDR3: TGTGCCAGCACCGGTGGGGGCCCTAGCACAGATACGCAGTATTTT.

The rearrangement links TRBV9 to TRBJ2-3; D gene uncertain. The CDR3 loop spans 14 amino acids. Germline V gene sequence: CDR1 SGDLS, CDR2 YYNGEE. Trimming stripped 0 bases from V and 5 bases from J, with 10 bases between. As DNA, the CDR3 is TGTGCCAGCAGCGTAGAAGTTCAAGGAGATACGCAGTATTTT. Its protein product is CASSVEVQGDTQYF.

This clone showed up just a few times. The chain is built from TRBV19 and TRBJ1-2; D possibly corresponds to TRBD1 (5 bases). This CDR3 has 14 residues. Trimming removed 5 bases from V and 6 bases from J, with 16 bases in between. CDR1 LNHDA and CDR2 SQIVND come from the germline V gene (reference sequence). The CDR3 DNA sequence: TGTGCCAGTAGTCCGGGGGTGCAGGCCCATGGCTACACCTTC. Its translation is CASSPGVQAHGYTF.

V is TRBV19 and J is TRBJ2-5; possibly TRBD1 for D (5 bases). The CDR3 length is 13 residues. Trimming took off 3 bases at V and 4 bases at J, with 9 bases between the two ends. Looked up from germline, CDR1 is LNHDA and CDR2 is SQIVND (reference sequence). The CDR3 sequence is CASSIRRAETQYF. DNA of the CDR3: TGTGCCAGTAGTATCCGCAGGGCAGAGACCCAGTACTTC.

The DNA for the CDR3 is TGTGCCAGCAGCCTATCGCTGAACACCGGGGAGCTGTTTTTT. It specifies CASSLSLNTGELFF. The chain is built from TRBV27 and TRBJ2-2; no firm D call. The CDR3 length is 14 residues. V lost 6 bases and J lost 1, with 9 bases in between. In germline, CDR1 is MNHEY, CDR2 SMNVEV (reference sequence).

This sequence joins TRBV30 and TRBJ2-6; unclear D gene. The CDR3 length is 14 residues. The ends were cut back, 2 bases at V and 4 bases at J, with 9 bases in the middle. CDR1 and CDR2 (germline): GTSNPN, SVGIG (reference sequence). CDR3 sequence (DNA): TGTGCCTGGAGTCTCCCTACGGGGGCCAACGTCCTGACTTTC. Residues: CAWSLPTGANVLTF.

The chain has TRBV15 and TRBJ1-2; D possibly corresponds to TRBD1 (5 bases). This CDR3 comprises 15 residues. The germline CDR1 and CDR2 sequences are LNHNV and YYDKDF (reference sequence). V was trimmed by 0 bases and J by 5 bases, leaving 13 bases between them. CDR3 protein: CATSRDGASGYGYTF. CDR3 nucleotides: TGTGCCACCAGCAGAGATGGGGCTAGCGGATATGGCTACACCTTC.

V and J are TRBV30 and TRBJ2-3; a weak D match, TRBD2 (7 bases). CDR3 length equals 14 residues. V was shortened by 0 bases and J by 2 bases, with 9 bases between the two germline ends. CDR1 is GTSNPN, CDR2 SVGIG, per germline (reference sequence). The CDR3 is CAWSVGGATDTQYF. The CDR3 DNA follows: TGTGCCTGGAGTGTGGGGGGGGCCACAGATACGCAGTATTTT.

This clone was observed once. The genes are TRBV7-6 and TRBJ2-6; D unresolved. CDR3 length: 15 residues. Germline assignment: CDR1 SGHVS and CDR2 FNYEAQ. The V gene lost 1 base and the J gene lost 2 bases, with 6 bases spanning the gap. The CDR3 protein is CASSLVLTGANVLTF. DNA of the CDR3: TGTGCCAGCAGCTTAGTACTTACTGGGGCCAACGTCCTGACTTTC.

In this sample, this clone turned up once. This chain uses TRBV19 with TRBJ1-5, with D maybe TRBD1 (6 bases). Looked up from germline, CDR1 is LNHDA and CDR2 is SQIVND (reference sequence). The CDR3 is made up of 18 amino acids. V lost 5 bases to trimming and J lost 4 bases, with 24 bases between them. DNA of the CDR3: TGTGCCAGTAGTTATGCCTTGTCCGTACAGGGCATAAATCAGCCCCAGCATTTT. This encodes CASSYALSVQGINQPQHF.

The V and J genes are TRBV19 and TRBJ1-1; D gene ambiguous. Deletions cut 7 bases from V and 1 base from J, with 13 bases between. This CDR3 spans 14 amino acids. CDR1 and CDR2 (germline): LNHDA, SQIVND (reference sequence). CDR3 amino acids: CASKASPGNTEAFF. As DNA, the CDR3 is TGTGCCAGTAAAGCCTCCCCGGGGAACACTGAAGCTTTCTTT.

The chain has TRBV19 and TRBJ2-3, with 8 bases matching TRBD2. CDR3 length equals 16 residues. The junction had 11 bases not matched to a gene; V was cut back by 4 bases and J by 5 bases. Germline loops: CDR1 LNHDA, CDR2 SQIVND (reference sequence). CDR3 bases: TGTGCCAGTAGTAATCTGGGCGGGGGGACCGTAGATACGCAGTATTTT. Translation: CASSNLGGGTVDTQYF.

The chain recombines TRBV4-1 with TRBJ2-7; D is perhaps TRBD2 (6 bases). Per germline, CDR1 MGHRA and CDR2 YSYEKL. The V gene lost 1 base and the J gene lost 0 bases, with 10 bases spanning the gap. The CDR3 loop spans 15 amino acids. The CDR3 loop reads CASSQAEGGSYEQYF. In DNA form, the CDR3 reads TGCGCCAGCAGCCAAGCCGAGGGAGGCTCCTACGAGCAGTACTTC.

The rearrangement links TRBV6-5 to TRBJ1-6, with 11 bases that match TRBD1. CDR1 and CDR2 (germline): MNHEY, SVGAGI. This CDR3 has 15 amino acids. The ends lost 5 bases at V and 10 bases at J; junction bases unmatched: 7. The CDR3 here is CASSPRDRGRSPLHF. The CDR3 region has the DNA TGTGCCAGCAGTCCACGGGACAGGGGGAGGTCACCCCTCCACTTT.

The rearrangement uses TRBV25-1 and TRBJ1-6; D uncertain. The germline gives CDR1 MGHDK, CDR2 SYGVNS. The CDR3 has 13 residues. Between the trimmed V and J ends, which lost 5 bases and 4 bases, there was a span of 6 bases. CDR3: CASSIKYNSPLHF. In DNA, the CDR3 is TGTGCCAGCAGTATCAAATATAATTCACCCCTCCACTTT.

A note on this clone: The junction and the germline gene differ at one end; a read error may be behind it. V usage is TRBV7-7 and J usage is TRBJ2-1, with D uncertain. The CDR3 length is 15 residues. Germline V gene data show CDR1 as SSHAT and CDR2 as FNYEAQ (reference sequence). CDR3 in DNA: TGTGCTAGCAGCTTATCCACGTCCTCCTACAATGAGCAGTTCTTC. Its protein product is CASSLSTSSYNEQFF.

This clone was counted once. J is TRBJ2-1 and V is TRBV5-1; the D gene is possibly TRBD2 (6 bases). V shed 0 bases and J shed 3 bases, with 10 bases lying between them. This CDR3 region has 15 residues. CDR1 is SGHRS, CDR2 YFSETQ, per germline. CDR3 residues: CASSLAGLLYNEQFF. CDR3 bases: TGCGCCAGCAGCTTGGCGGGACTGCTCTACAATGAGCAGTTCTTC.

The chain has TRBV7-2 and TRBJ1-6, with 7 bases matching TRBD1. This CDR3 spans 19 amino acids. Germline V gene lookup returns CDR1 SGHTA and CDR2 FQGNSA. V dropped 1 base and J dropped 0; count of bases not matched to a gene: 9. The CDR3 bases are TGTGCCAGCAGCTTAGAATGGGTCAGGGGGTTCTCCTATAATTCACCCCTCCACTTT. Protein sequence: CASSLEWVRGFSYNSPLHF. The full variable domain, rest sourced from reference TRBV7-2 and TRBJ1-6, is GAGVSQSPSNKVTEKGKDVELRCDPISGHTALYWYRQSLGQGLEFLIYFQGNSAPDKSGLPSDRFSAERTGGSVSTLTIQRTQQEDSAVYLCASSLEWVRGFSYNSPLHFGNGTRLTVT.

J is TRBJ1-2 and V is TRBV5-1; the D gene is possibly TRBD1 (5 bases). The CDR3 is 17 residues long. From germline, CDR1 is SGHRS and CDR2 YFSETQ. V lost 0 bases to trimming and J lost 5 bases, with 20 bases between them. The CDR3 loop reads CASSLVSTDRVGYGYTF. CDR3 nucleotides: TGCGCCAGCAGCTTGGTATCGACAGATCGGGTTGGGTATGGCTACACCTTC.